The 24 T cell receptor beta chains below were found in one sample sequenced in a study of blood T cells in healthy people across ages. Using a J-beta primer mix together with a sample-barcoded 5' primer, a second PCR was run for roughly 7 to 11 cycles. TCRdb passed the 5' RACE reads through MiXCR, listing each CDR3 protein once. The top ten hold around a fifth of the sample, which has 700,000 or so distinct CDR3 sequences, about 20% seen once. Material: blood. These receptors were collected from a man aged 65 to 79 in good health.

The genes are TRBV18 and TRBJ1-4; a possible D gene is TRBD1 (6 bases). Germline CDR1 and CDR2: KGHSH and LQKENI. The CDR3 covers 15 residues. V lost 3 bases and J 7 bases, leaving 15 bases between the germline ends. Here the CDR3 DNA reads TGTGCCAGCTCACCGGAGTTACAGGGAAGTGAAAAACTGTTTTTT. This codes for CASSPELQGSEKLFF.

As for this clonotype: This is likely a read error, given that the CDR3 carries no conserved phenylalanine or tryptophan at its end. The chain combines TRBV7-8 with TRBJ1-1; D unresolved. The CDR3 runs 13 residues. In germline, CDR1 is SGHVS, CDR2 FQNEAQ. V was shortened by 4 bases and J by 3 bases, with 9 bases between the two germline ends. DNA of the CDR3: TGTGCCAGCAGCTCTAAACTACACACTGAAGCTTTCTCT. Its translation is CASSSKLHTEAFS.

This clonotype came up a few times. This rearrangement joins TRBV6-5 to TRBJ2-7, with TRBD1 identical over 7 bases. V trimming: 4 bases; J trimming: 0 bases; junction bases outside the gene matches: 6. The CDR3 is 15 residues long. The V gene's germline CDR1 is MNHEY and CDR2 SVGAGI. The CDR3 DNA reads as TGTGCCAGCAGTTCCTACAGGGGTCCCTCCTACGAGCAGTACTTC. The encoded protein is CASSSYRGPSYEQYF.

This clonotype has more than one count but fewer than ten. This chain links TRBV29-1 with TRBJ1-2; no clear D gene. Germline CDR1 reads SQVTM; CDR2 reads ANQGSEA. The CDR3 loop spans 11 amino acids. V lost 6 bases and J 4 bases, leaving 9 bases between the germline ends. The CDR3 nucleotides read TGCAGCGTCGCACAGATCTATGGCTACACCTTC. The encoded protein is CSVAQIYGYTF.

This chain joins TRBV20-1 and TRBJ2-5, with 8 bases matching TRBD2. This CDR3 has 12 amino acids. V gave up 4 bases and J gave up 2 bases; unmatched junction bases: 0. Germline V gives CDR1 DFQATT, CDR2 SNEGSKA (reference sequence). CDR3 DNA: TGCAGTGCTACTAGCGGGCAAGAGACCCAGTACTTC. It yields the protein CSATSGQETQYF.

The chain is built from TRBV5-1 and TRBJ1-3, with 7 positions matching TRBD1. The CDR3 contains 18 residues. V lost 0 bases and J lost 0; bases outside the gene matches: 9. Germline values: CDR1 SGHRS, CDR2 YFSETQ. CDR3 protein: CASSLGPGTAISGNTIYF. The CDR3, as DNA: TGCGCCAGCAGCTTGGGTCCCGGGACAGCCATCTCTGGAAACACCATATATTTT.

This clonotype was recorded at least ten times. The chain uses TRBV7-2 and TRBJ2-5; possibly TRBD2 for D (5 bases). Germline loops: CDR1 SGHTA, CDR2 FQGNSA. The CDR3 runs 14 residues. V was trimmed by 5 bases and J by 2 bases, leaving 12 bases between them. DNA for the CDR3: TGTGCCAGCAGCCCCCTTAGCGTACAAGAGACCCAGTACTTC. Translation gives CASSPLSVQETQYF.

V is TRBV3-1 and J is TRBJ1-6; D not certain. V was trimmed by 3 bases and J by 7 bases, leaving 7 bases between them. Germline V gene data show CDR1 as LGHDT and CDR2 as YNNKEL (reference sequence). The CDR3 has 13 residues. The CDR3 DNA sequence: TGTGCCAGCAGCCATAATCACAATTCACCCCTCCACTTT. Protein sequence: CASSHNHNSPLHF.

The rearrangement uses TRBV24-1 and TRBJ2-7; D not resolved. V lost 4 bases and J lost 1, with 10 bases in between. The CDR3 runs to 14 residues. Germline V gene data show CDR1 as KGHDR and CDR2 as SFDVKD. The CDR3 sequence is CATSDPRVSYEQYF. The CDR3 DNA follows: TGTGCCACCAGTGACCCCAGAGTTTCCTACGAGCAGTACTTC.

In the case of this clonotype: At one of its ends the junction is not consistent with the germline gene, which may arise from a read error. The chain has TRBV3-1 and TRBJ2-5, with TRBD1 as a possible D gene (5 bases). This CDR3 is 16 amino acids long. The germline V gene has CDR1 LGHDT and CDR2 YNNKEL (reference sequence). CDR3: CASSQNLQVTQETRYF. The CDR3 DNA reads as TGTGCCAGCAGCCAAAACCTACAGGTCACACAAGAGACCCGGTACTTC.

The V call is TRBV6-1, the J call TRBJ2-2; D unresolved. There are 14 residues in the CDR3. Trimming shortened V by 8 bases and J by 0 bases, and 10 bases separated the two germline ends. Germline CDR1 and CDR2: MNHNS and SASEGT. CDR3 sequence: CASVGGPNTGELFF. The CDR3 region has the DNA TGTGCCAGCGTAGGTGGGCCGAACACCGGGGAGCTGTTTTTT.

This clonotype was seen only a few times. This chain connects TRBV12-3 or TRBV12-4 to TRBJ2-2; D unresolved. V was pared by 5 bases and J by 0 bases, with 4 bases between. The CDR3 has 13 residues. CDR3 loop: CASSKANTGELFF. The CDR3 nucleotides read TGTGCCAGCAGTAAGGCGAACACCGGGGAGCTGTTTTTT.

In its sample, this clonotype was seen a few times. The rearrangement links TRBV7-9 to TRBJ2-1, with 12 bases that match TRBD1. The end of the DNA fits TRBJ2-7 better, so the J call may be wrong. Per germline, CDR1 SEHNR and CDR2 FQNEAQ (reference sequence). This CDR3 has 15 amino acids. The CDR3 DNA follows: TGTGCCAGCAGCTTAGCGGGACAGGGGGCTCGGGAGCAGTACTTC. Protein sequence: CASSLAGQGAREQYF.

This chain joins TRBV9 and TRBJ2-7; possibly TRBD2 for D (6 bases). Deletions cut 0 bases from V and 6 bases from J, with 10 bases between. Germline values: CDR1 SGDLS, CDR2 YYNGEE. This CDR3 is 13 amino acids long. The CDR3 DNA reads TGTGCCAGCAGCGTAGACGGGAGTGGCGAGCAGTACTTC. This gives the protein CASSVDGSGEQYF.

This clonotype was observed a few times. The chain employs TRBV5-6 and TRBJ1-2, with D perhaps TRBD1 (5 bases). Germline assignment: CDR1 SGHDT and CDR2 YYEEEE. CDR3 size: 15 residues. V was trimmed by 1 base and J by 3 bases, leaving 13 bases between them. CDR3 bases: TGTGCCAGCAGCTTGTCGTCCAGGGTGCACTATGGCTACACCTTC. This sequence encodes CASSLSSRVHYGYTF.

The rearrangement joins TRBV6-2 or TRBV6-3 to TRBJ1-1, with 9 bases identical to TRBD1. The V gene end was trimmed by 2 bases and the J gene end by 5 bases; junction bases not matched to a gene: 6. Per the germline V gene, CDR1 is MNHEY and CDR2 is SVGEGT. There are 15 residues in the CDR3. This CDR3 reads CASSYGGTGRTEAFF. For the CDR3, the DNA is TGTGCCAGCAGTTACGGGGGGACAGGGCGGACTGAAGCTTTCTTT.

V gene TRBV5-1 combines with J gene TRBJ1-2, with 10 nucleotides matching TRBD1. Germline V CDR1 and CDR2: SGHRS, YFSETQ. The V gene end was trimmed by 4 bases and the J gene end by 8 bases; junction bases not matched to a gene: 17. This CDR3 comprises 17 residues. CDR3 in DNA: TGCGCCAGCAGCCCATCTCGGGGGACAGGGGCCACACGGGGCTACACCTTC. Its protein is CASSPSRGTGATRGYTF.

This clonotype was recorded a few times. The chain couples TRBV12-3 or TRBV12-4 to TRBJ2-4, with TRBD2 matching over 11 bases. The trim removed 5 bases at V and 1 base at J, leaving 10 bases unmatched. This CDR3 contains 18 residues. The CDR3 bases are TGTGCCAGCAGTCTTAGCGGGGGGGCCGTGGGGGCCAAAAACATTCAGTACTTC. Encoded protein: CASSLSGGAVGAKNIQYF.

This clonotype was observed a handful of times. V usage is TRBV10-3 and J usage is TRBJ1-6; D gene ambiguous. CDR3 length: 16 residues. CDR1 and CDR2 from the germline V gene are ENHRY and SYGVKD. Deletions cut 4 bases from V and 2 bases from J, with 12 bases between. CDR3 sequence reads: CAISVEGPAYNSPLHF. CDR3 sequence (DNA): TGTGCCATCAGTGTGGAAGGGCCTGCCTATAATTCACCCCTCCACTTT.

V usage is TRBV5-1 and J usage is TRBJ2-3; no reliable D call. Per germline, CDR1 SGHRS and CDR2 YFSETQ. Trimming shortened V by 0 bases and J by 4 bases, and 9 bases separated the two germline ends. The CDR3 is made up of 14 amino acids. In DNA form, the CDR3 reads TGCGCCAGCAGCTTGGGTCTACACGCAGATACGCAGTATTTT. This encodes CASSLGLHADTQYF.

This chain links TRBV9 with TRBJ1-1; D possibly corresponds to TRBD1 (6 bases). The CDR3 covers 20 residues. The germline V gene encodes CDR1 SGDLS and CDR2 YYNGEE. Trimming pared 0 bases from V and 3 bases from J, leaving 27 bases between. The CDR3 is CASSVEEEGGTPGPYTEAFF. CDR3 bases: TGTGCCAGCAGCGTAGAGGAGGAGGGGGGGACACCCGGCCCTTACACTGAAGCTTTCTTT.

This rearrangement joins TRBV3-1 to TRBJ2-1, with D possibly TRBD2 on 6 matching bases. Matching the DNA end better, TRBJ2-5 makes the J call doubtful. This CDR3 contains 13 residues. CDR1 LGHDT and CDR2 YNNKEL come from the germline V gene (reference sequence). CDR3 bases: TGTGCCAGCAGCCATGGAGGGCCCGAGACCCAGTACTTC. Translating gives CASSHGGPETQYF.

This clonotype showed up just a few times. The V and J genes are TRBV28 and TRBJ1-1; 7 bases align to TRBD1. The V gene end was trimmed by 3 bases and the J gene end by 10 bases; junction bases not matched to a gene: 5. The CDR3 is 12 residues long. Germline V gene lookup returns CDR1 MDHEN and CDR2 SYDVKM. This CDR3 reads CASSLLGQRAFF. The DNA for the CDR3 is TGTGCCAGCAGTTTGTTGGGACAGCGAGCTTTCTTT.

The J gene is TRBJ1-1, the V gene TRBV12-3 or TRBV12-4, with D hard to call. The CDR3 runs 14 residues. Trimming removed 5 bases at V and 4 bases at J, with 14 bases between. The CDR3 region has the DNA TGTGCCAGCAGTCCACATCCCAGGAGCACTGAAGCTTTCTTT. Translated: CASSPHPRSTEAFF.